This passage covers 24 T cell receptor beta chains from one sample sequenced in a study of CD8+ T cells in alopecia areata (dated by TCRdb to about 2018). The library relied on the immunoSEQ multiplex PCR assay. To provide template for TCR sequencing, every sample had RNA extracted and reverse transcribed into cDNA. Entries here come from immuneACCESS through TCRdb and include only in-frame sequences with V and J called. Some clones fail to appear in such tables; in the studies checked, an unresolved V gene covers under half of the shortfall, and the cause of the remainder is unknown. There are 250,000 or so clones in this sample, and none of them is a singleton. The top ten hold about 1.1% of the sample. Pooled mouse cutaneous lymph node cells were stained for CD4, CD8alpha, NKG2D, NKG2ACE and other markers, then sorted on a BD Influx. The sample taken for sequencing was CD4+ T cells sorted from a lymph node. These receptors came from a C3H/HeJ mouse with alopecia areata. Mice in this strain carry MHC haplotype H2-k.

Turning to this clone: One end of the junction varies from germline; a read error may be responsible. Gene names and germline match the mouse. Sequencing ends 3 residues short of the CDR3 end; the germline J gene provides the rest. The rearrangement links TRBV13-3 to TRBJ1-6, with 7 bases that match TRBD1. TRBJ1-6 is identified as an open reading frame with a role that is uncertain. Germline assignment: CDR1 NNHDY and CDR2 SYVADS. The CDR3 has 14 residues. The CDR3 spells CASRDDRDNSPLYF. The covered CDR3 bases are TGTGCCAGCAGGGATGACAGGGACAATTCGCCC.

This clone was seen a few times. Genes and germline are mouse. CDR3 amino acids: CTCSAGGADSPLYF. The DNA read from the CDR3 is TGCACCTGCAGTGCAGGGGGAGCGGATTCGCCC. The V and J genes are TRBV1 and TRBJ1-6, with no clear D. The read finishes 3 residues shy of the CDR3 end, and the germline J gene is used to complete it. TRBJ1-6 is identified as an open reading frame with a role that is uncertain. CDR1 and CDR2 from the germline V gene are NSQYPW and LRSPGD (reference sequence). This CDR3 has 14 amino acids. The germline V and J ends were trimmed by 1 base and 8 bases, with 9 bases remaining between them.

About this clone itself: The genes are named according to mouse. The read terminates 4 residues ahead of where the CDR3 ends, so the germline J gene completes it. The V gene is TRBV5, the J gene TRBJ2-1, with 9 positions matching TRBD1. There are 14 residues in the CDR3. CDR1 LGHNA and CDR2 YNLKQL come from the germline V gene (reference sequence). The CDR3 region is CASSQDDRGAEQFF. CDR3 DNA, as far as it was read: TGTGCCAGCAGCCAAGACGACAGGGGGGCT.

In regard to this clone: Genes and germline are mouse. The CDR3 end is not reached by the read, which stops 4 residues before it; the germline J gene fills it in. The V and J genes are TRBV13-2 and TRBJ1-2; the D gene is possibly TRBD1 (6 bases). Trimming took 5 bases from V and 2 from J, leaving 13 bases between them. Germline CDR1 is NNHNN and CDR2 is SYGAGS (reference sequence). CDR3 length equals 14 residues. The CDR3 sequence: CASGPLQGNSDYTF. Partial CDR3 DNA: TGTGCCAGCGGGCCCCTCCAGGGGAACTCC.

This clone was counted a few times. The gene symbols are mouse symbols. The read terminates 4 residues before the CDR3 end, so the remaining end is supplied by the germline J gene. The gene calls are TRBV13-3 and TRBJ2-5; 14 positions agree with TRBD2. The CDR3 contains 15 residues. Germline V CDR1 and CDR2: NNHDY, SYVADS. The sequenced part of the CDR3 DNA is TGTGCCAGCAGCCCCGGGACTGGGGGGGCTGAC. Translated: CASSPGTGGAD. The CDR3, in full, reads CASSPGTGGADTQYF. The entire variable domain, with the rest obtained from reference TRBV13-3 and TRBJ2-5, is as follows: EAAVTQSPRSKVAVTGGKVTLSCHQTNNHDYMYWYRQDTGHGLRLIHYSYVADSTEKGDIPDGYKASRPSQENFSLILELASLSQTAVYFCASSPGTGGADTQYFGPGTRLLVL.

Comments on this clone: Germline and genes here are mouse. The sequence runs out 3 residues before the end of the CDR3; the remainder is reconstructed from the germline J gene. The rearrangement uses TRBV17 and TRBJ1-6, with 9 positions matching TRBD1. TRBJ1-6 belongs to the ORF category, with a function that is uncertain. Losses at the gene ends were 6 bases for V and 3 bases for J; bases not matched to a gene: 0. The CDR3 consists of 14 residues. The germline V gene has CDR1 MNHDT and CDR2 YYDKIL. CDR3 residues: CASRGQGYNSPLYF. The sequenced CDR3 bases are TGTGCTAGCAGGGGACAGGGCTATAATTCGCCC.

This clone occurred a few times. Gene names refer to mouse genes. The CDR3 bases that were read are TGTGCTAGCAGTACCAGGGGGGATGCT. It yields the protein CASSTRGDA. The whole CDR3 protein reads CASSTRGDAEQFF. This chain joins TRBV17 and TRBJ2-1; possibly TRBD1 for D (7 bases). The missing CDR3 end, 4 residues past where the read stops, is filled in from the germline J gene. The CDR3 length is 13 residues. Germline CDR1 MNHDT, CDR2 YYDKIL. Trimming pared 4 bases from V and 5 bases from J, leaving 9 bases between.

Concerning this clone: Any gene name here is a mouse gene name. Read sequence stops 4 residues before the CDR3 end, and the germline J gene provides the missing end. This chain joins TRBV31 and TRBJ2-3; 10 bases are shared with TRBD2. Germline CDR1 GKSSPN, CDR2 SITVG. The CDR3 consists of 16 residues. V trimming: 1 base; J trimming: 0 bases; junction bases outside the gene matches: 4. CDR3 sequence reads: CAWSPGGASSAETLYF. The CDR3 bases that were read are TGTGCCTGGAGTCCTGGGGGGGCCTCTAGTGCAGAA.

This clone appeared a few times. Germline and genes here are mouse. The CDR3 is cut off 4 residues early in the read; its end comes from the germline J gene. This chain uses TRBV13-3 with TRBJ2-4, with 10 bases aligning to TRBD2. CDR3 length equals 14 residues. Germline V CDR1 and CDR2: NNHDY, SYVADS. The CDR3 protein is CASSRRDWGNTLYF. The DNA read from the CDR3 is TGTGCCAGCAGCCGCCGGGACTGGGGAAAC.

On this clone: Gene names are the mouse ones. The read terminates 4 residues ahead of where the CDR3 ends, so the germline J gene completes it. J is TRBJ1-1 and V is TRBV13-3; 9 bases align to TRBD1. Germline CDR1 NNHDY, CDR2 SYVADS. With 2 bases clipped from V and 3 bases from J, the junction kept 5 bases outside the gene matches. This CDR3 is 15 amino acids long. The DNA read from the CDR3 is TGTGCCAGCAGTGAAACAGGGGGCGCGGACACA. Translation: CASSETGGADT. The whole CDR3 region reads CASSETGGADTEVFF.

This clone was observed a handful of times. All gene names here are mouse names. The DNA ends 4 residues before the CDR3 does, and the rest of the CDR3 is filled in from the germline J gene. The chain uses TRBV19 and TRBJ2-2; 11 positions match TRBD1. CDR3 length: 17 amino acids. Germline trimming cut 3 bases from V and 5 bases from J; bases unmatched to any gene: 9. Germline CDR1 and CDR2: FNHDT and SITEND (reference sequence). The CDR3 protein is CASSTSGTGGRTGQLYF. CDR3 DNA, as far as it was read: TGTGCCAGCAGTACCTCCGGGACAGGGGGGAGAACCGGG. Full variable domain (outside the CDR3, taken from reference TRBV19 and TRBJ2-2): GGIITQTPKFLIGQEGQKLTLKCQQNFNHDTMYWYRQDSGKGLRLIYYSITENDLQKGDLSEGYDASREKKSSFSLTVTSAQKNEMAVFLCASSTSGTGGRTGQLYFGEGSKLTVL.

A few counts support this clone. Mouse gene names and germline throughout. Sequencing ends 4 residues short of the CDR3 end; the germline J gene provides the rest. The chain uses TRBV3 and TRBJ2-5, with D perhaps TRBD2 (5 bases). Trimming took 3 bases from V and 0 from J, leaving 13 bases between them. This CDR3 has 16 amino acids. Germline assignment: CDR1 SNHLY and CDR2 FYNGKV (reference sequence). The DNA read from the CDR3 is TGTGCCAGCAGCTTGGAGCTGGGAGTTAACCAAGAC. Protein: CASSLELGVNQD. The full CDR3 sequence reads CASSLELGVNQDTQYF.

On this clone: Gene names denote mouse genes. The read finishes 3 residues shy of the CDR3 end, and the germline J gene is used to complete it. The rearrangement links TRBV1 to TRBJ1-6; TRBD1 agrees at 10 bases. TRBJ1-6 is an open reading frame whose function is uncertain. The CDR3 has 18 amino acids. The junction had 4 bases not matched to a gene; V was cut back by 2 bases and J by 0 bases. Germline-derived CDR1 and CDR2 are NSQYPW and LRSPGD (reference sequence). CDR3 DNA (partial): TGCACCTGCAGTGCACGTAGGGACAGGGGTTCCTATAATTCGCCC. It encodes CTCSARRDRGSYNSP. In full, the CDR3 is CTCSARRDRGSYNSPLYF.

A note on this clone: Gene names are the mouse ones. The read is 4 residues too short to cover the CDR3 end, so that end is filled in from the germline J gene. The rearrangement links TRBV13-3 to TRBJ2-2; 7 bases fit TRBD1. Germline-derived CDR1 and CDR2 are NNHDY and SYVADS. CDR3 length: 15 residues. Trimming cost V 1 base and J 3 bases; bases outside gene matches: 3. The CDR3 bases that were read are TGTGCCAGCAGTGATCCAGGGGGAGACACCGGG. Its translation is CASSDPGGDTG. The full CDR3 protein reads CASSDPGGDTGQLYF.

As for this clone: Gene labels here are mouse ones. The read halts 4 residues ahead of the CDR3 end, with the missing end drawn from the germline J gene. This chain uses TRBV31 with TRBJ2-3, with 7 bases fitting TRBD2. V dropped 1 base and J dropped 0; count of bases not matched to a gene: 4. The CDR3 runs 15 residues. Germline V gene sequence: CDR1 GKSSPN, CDR2 SITVG. This chain's CDR3 is CAWSPNWGSAETLYF. The sequenced part of the CDR3 DNA is TGTGCCTGGAGTCCCAACTGGGGTAGTGCAGAA. Filled out from reference TRBV31 and TRBJ2-3, the complete variable domain reads AQTIHQWPVAEIKAVGSPLSLGCTIKGKSSPNLYWYWQATGGTLQQLFYSITVGQVESVVQLNLSASRPKDDQFILSTEKLLLSHSGFYLCAWSPNWGSAETLYFGSGTRLTVL.

In its sample, this clone was seen a few times. Gene names denote mouse genes. Other nucleotide sequences from this sample produce the same CDR3. The sequenced CDR3 bases are TGCACCTGCAGTGCAGATGCTGGGGGATAT. Its protein product is CTCSADAGGY. The full CDR3 protein reads CTCSADAGGYEQYF. The gene calls are TRBV1 and TRBJ2-7; 7 nucleotides agree with TRBD2. The read finishes 4 residues shy of the CDR3 end, and the germline J gene is used to complete it. The CDR3 runs 14 residues. Germline V gives CDR1 NSQYPW, CDR2 LRSPGD (reference sequence).

Comment on this clone: The germline and genes are mouse ones. The sequence runs out 4 residues before the end of the CDR3; the remainder is reconstructed from the germline J gene. Other nucleotide sequences from this sample produce the same CDR3. The rearrangement joins TRBV13-2 to TRBJ2-1; D may be TRBD2 (6 bases). Germline-derived CDR1 and CDR2 are NNHNN and SYGAGS (reference sequence). The CDR3 has 14 residues. Trimming pared 0 bases from V and 2 bases from J, leaving 6 bases between. The CDR3 here is CASGDAGDYAEQFF. The sequenced CDR3 bases are TGTGCCAGCGGTGATGCTGGGGACTATGCT.

As regards this clone: Genes and germline come from the mouse. The read ends 4 residues early relative to the CDR3; the germline J gene fills the gap. This chain links TRBV13-3 with TRBJ1-2, with a weak D call TRBD1 (5 bases). Per the germline V gene, CDR1 is NNHDY and CDR2 is SYVADS. The CDR3 consists of 13 residues. Trimming removed 7 bases from V and 0 bases from J, with 10 bases in between. The CDR3 sequence: CASADNANSDYTF. Incomplete CDR3 DNA: TGTGCCAGCGCGGACAATGCAAACTCC.

Concerning this clone itself: Mouse names are used for the genes. The read is 3 residues too short to cover the CDR3 end, so that end is filled in from the germline J gene. At the DNA level, this CDR3 is encoded by other sequences in the same sample as well. The gene calls are TRBV1 and TRBJ1-6; D might be TRBD1 (6 bases). TRBJ1-6 is marked as an open reading frame, function uncertain. Germline V lookup: CDR1 NSQYPW, CDR2 LRSPGD (reference sequence). V was trimmed by 3 bases and J by 5 bases, leaving 8 bases between them. CDR3 length: 14 residues. The CDR3: CTCSAGQNNSPLYF. The sequenced part of the CDR3 DNA is TGCACCTGCAGTGCCGGACAGAATAATTCGCCC.

For this clone: It may be a read error: a sequence one base away is much more abundant. Any gene name here is a mouse gene name. The read terminates 4 residues before the CDR3 end, so the remaining end is supplied by the germline J gene. V usage is TRBV13-1 and J usage is TRBJ2-3; tentatively, D is TRBD1 (5 bases). This CDR3 is 15 amino acids long. Trimming stripped 0 bases from V and 0 bases from J, with 8 bases between. Per germline, CDR1 NSHNY and CDR2 SYGAGN. The CDR3 sequence is CASSDGTNSAETLYF. CDR3 DNA, as far as it was read: TGTGCCAGCAGTGATGGGACAAATAGTGCAGAA.

This clone was detected a few times. Genes here carry mouse names. From the germline J gene comes the end of the CDR3, since the read stops 4 residues before it. V gene TRBV31 combines with J gene TRBJ2-2; D is possibly TRBD2 (6 bases). This CDR3 contains 13 residues. Deletions cut 4 bases from V and 1 base from J, with 7 bases between. Germline V lookup: CDR1 GKSSPN, CDR2 SITVG. The part of the CDR3 DNA that was read is TGTGCCTGGATGGGGGTAAACACCGGG. It is translated as CAWMGVNTG. From start to end, the CDR3 is CAWMGVNTGQLYF.

This clone has just a few counts. The gene names here belong to mouse. Read sequence stops 4 residues before the CDR3 end, and the germline J gene provides the missing end. The rearrangement joins TRBV13-1 to TRBJ1-1; maybe TRBD1 (5 bases). Germline CDR1 is NSHNY and CDR2 is SYGAGN. This CDR3 is 13 amino acids long. The CDR3 protein is CASSDAPGPEVFF. The part of the CDR3 DNA that was read is TGTGCCAGCAGTGATGCTCCAGGGCCA.

In its sample, this clone was seen a few times. Any gene name here is a mouse gene name. The read falls 3 residues short of the CDR3 end, and the missing part is taken from the germline J gene. Other DNA sequences from this sample encode an identical CDR3 as well. The chain carries TRBV5 and TRBJ1-6, with 8 nucleotides matching TRBD1. TRBJ1-6 is an open reading frame whose function is uncertain. After removal of 4 bases from V and 4 bases from J, the junction contained 3 bases not matched to a gene. Germline lookup yields CDR1 LGHNA and CDR2 YNLKQL (reference sequence). The CDR3 sequence is 15 residues long. Partial CDR3 DNA: TGTGCCAGCAGCCCTCAGGGGGCTTATAATTCGCCC. Its protein is CASSPQGAYNSP. The entire CDR3 protein reads CASSPQGAYNSPLYF.

With respect to this clone: Gene names are the mouse ones. The observed sequence ends 4 residues before the CDR3 terminus, with the missing tail filled in from the germline J gene. This chain connects TRBV17 to TRBJ2-2; TRBD1 matches at 8 bases. Unmatched junction bases numbered 7, after V lost 6 bases and J lost 4 bases. Germline CDR1 reads MNHDT; CDR2 reads YYDKIL. The CDR3 consists of 15 residues. CDR3 DNA (partial): TGTGCTAGCAGCAAGACAGGGGAGATCACCGGG. This sequence encodes CASSKTGEITG. Given in full, the CDR3 is CASSKTGEITGQLYF.